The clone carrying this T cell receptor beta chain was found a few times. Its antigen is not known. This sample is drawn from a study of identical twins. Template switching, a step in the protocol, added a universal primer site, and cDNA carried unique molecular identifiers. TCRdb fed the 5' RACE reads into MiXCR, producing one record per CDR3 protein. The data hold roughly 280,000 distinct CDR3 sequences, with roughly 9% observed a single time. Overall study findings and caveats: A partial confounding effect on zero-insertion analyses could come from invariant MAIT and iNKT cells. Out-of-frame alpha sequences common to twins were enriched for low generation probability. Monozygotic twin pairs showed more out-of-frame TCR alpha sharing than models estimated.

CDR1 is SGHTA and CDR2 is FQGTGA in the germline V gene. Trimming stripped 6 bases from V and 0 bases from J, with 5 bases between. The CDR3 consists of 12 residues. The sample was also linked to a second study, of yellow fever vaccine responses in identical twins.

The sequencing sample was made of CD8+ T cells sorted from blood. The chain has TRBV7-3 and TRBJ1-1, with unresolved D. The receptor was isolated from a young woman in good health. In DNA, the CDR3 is TGTGCCAGCAGTGATATGAACACTGAAGCTTTCTTT. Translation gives CASSDMNTEAFF. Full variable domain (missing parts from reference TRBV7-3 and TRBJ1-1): GAGVSQTPSNKVTEKGKYVELRCDPISGHTALYWYRQSLGQGPEFLIYFQGTGAADDSGLPNDRFFAVRPEGSVSTLKIQRTERGDSAVYLCASSDMNTEAFFGQGTRLTVV.